A selection of T cell receptor beta chains follows, all from one sample in a study of spatial heterogeneity in lung cancer. TCRdb re-analysed the 5' RACE reads in MiXCR, keeping a single row per CDR3 protein. Of about 53,000 distinct CDR3 sequences listed, more than 6.5% are singletons. This specimen was PBMCs, taken at surgery. The receptors shown here come from a female donor with early-stage non-small cell lung cancer. Each CDR3 is given with its conserved first and last residue. The D gene is left open where the match is weak. The size entry is marked missing in some rows and otherwise reads once, few, many or a size class.

D gene,J gene,V gene,clone size,CDR3 protein,CDR3 DNA
TRBD1,TRBJ2-5,TRBV29-1,many,CSVSTGGEETQYF,TGCAGCGTTTCCACAGGGGGTGAGGAGACCCAGTACTTC
.,TRBJ1-4,TRBV29-1,many,CSVGRADNEKLFF,TGCAGCGTTGGACGGGCCGATAATGAAAAACTGTTTTTT
.,TRBJ2-5,TRBV18,few,CASSPRGSVQETQYF,TGTGCCAGCTCACCACGTGGTAGCGTACAAGAGACCCAGTACTTC
TRBD1,TRBJ2-7,TRBV7-3,few,CASSSPWGTGGIWYDYEQYF,TGTGCCAGCAGCTCCCCTTGGGGGACAGGGGGCATCTGGTACGACTACGAGCAGTACTTC
TRBD1,TRBJ2-7,TRBV27,.,CASRRQGNEQYF,TGTGCCAGCAGAAGACAGGGGAACGAGCAGTACTTC
.,TRBJ2-5,TRBV20-1,many,CSAPRLQETQYF,TGCAGTGCCCCCCGCCTCCAAGAGACCCAGTACTTC
.,TRBJ1-2,TRBV13,many,CASSHPRGGDYGYTF,TGTGCCAGCAGCCATCCCAGGGGAGGTGACTATGGCTACACCTTC
.,TRBJ2-7,TRBV28,few,CASSFPSSYEQYF,TGTGCCAGCAGTTTTCCTAGCTCCTACGAGCAGTACTTC
.,TRBJ1-3,TRBV11-2,many,CASSSPRRQLGFDRNTIYF,TGTGCCAGCAGCTCACCCCGGCGCCAACTTGGGTTCGATAGAAACACCATATATTTT
TRBD1,TRBJ2-7,TRBV20-1,few,CSARVLMRGLSYEQYF,TGCAGTGCTAGAGTCTTGATGAGGGGGCTCTCCTACGAGCAGTACTTC
.,TRBJ2-6,TRBV10-3,many,CASGPRALGANVLTF,TGTGCCTCGGGTCCCCGGGCTCTGGGGGCCAACGTCCTGACTTTC
.,TRBJ2-3,TRBV14,many,CASSQGNTQYF,TGTGCCAGCAGCCAGGGGAATACGCAGTATTTT
.,TRBJ2-7,TRBV3-1,many,CASSLLATIGVEQYF,TGTGCCAGCAGCCTCCTAGCGACGATTGGGGTCGAGCAGTACTTC
.,TRBJ2-5,TRBV12-3/TRBV12-4,.,CASSLGQGRDETQYF,TGTGCCAGCAGTTTAGGGCAGGGAAGAGATGAGACCCAGTACTTC
.,TRBJ2-3,TRBV4-2,many,CASSHPGQDTQYF,TGTGCCAGCAGCCACCCAGGGCAAGATACGCAGTATTTT
TRBD1,TRBJ2-3,TRBV20-1,many,CSASGPGQSPTDTQYF,TGCAGTGCTAGTGGTCCGGGACAGAGTCCCACAGATACGCAGTATTTT
.,TRBJ1-6,TRBV28,many,CASKVRRHSPLHF,TGTGCCAGCAAAGTCAGGCGTCATTCACCCCTCCACTTT
.,TRBJ2-7,TRBV18,.,CASSPGSPLYEQYF,TGTGCCAGCTCACCAGGGTCCCCTCTCTACGAGCAGTACTTC
TRBD2,TRBJ2-1,TRBV28,few,CASSLPGSGGYNEQFF,TGTGCCAGCAGTCTCCCGGGCAGCGGGGGCTACAATGAGCAGTTCTTC
TRBD2,TRBJ2-1,TRBV29-1,many,CSTGTSGIEQFF,TGCAGCACCGGGACTAGCGGGATAGAGCAGTTCTTC
TRBD1,TRBJ1-2,TRBV29-1,many,CSVPVPGQGYGYTF,TGCAGCGTTCCCGTCCCGGGACAGGGGTATGGCTACACCTTC
.,TRBJ1-2,TRBV5-5,few,CASSIGGYGYTF,TGTGCCAGCAGCATCGGGGGATATGGCTACACCTTC
.,TRBJ2-1,TRBV4-1,many,CASSHLVPRAYNEQFF,TGCGCCAGCAGCCATCTGGTCCCCAGGGCCTACAATGAGCAGTTCTTC
TRBD2,TRBJ2-3,TRBV5-4,few,CASSLAAGGQDTQYF,TGTGCCAGCAGCTTGGCTGCGGGGGGGCAAGATACGCAGTATTTT
.,TRBJ2-5,TRBV7-9,many,CASSAEGPETQYF,TGTGCCAGCAGCGCCGAGGGTCCGGAGACCCAGTACTTC
.,TRBJ1-1,TRBV18,.,CASLPTENTEAFF,TGTGCCAGCTTACCAACAGAGAACACTGAAGCTTTCTTT
.,TRBJ1-4,TRBV6-7,many,CASSYMCPQGKNPTTNEKLFF,TGTGCCAGCAGCTACATGTGCCCCCAGGGCAAAAACCCTACAACTAATGAAAAACTGTTTTTT
TRBD1,TRBJ1-1,TRBV7-6,few,CASSKQGGMTFMNTEAFF,TGTGCCAGCAGTAAACAGGGGGGCATGACCTTTATGAACACTGAAGCTTTCTTT
.,TRBJ2-7,TRBV19,many,CASRGQYSYEQYF,TGTGCCAGTAGAGGACAGTACTCCTACGAGCAGTACTTC
.,TRBJ2-5,TRBV12-3/TRBV12-4,few,CASRGGVLETQYF,TGTGCCAGCAGGGGCGGGGTTCTAGAGACCCAGTACTTC
.,TRBJ1-1,TRBV4-3,.,CASSQDTEGDTEAFF,TGCGCCAGCAGCCAAGACACCGAGGGGGACACTGAAGCTTTCTTT
.,TRBJ2-1,TRBV15,many,CATSRDPQGMTHNEQFF,TGTGCCACCAGCAGAGATCCCCAGGGGATGACACACAATGAGCAGTTCTTC
TRBD2,TRBJ2-7,TRBV3-1,many,CASSRTSYEQYF,TGTGCCAGCAGCCGGACTAGCTACGAGCAGTACTTC
.,TRBJ1-5,TRBV4-1,few,CASSQEPPEGPQWPQHF,TGCGCCAGCAGCCAAGAACCCCCCGAGGGCCCGCAATGGCCCCAGCATTTT
.,TRBJ2-3,TRBV24-1,many,CATSDLQGGITDTQYF,TGTGCCACCAGTGATTTACAGGGGGGGATCACAGATACGCAGTATTTT
.,TRBJ2-1,TRBV4-2,few,CASSQGTGGSNSYNEQFF,TGTGCCAGCAGCCAAGGAACTGGGGGGTCCAACTCCTACAATGAGCAGTTCTTC
TRBD2,TRBJ2-1,TRBV7-9,.,CASRFPYLAGGLNEQFF,TGTGCCAGCAGATTCCCCTATTTAGCGGGGGGCCTCAATGAGCAGTTCTTC
TRBD1,TRBJ1-2,TRBV29-1,many,CSVVGTGYNYGYTF,TGCAGCGTTGTGGGGACAGGCTATAACTATGGCTACACCTTC
.,TRBJ2-6,TRBV9,many,CASSVGSSGANVLTF,TGTGCCAGCAGCGTGGGGAGCTCTGGGGCCAACGTCCTGACTTTC
TRBD1,TRBJ2-7,TRBV20-1,few,CSARGTAYEQYF,TGCAGTGCTAGGGGGACAGCCTACGAGCAGTACTTC
.,TRBJ1-5,TRBV9,many,CASSPEGGANQPQHF,TGTGCCAGCAGCCCGGAGGGGGGGGCAAATCAGCCCCAGCATTTT
.,TRBJ2-2,TRBV3-1,.,CASSQELTGTTGELFF,TGTGCCAGCAGCCAAGAGCTAACAGGGACAACCGGGGAGCTGTTTTTT
.,TRBJ2-5,TRBV7-9,few,CASSLAAGHEETQYF,TGTGCCAGCAGCTTAGCTGCGGGACACGAGGAGACCCAGTACTTC
TRBD1,TRBJ2-7,TRBV25-1,many,CASSDPTGGYEQYF,TGTGCCAGCAGTGACCCAACAGGGGGGTACGAGCAGTACTTC
.,TRBJ1-2,TRBV5-1,many,CASKTHNGIAGYTF,TGCGCCAGCAAGACTCATAATGGCATTGCTGGCTACACCTTC
TRBD1,TRBJ2-2,TRBV2,many,CASRPRDREPGELFF,TGTGCCAGCAGACCTCGGGACAGGGAACCCGGGGAGCTGTTTTTT
.,TRBJ2-1,TRBV7-2,few,CASSLAIASADEQFF,TGTGCCAGCAGCTTAGCGATAGCTAGCGCGGATGAGCAGTTCTTC
.,TRBJ2-4,TRBV30,many,CAWDRRGAKNIQYF,TGTGCCTGGGATCGACGAGGTGCCAAAAACATTCAGTACTTC
.,TRBJ1-1,TRBV20-1,few,CSVVWLDTEAFF,TGCAGTGTGGTTTGGTTGGACACTGAAGCTTTCTTT
.,TRBJ1-4,TRBV7-8,few,CASSLGTNEKLFF,TGTGCCAGCAGCTTAGGGACTAATGAAAAACTGTTTTTT
.,TRBJ1-5,TRBV5-6,many,CASSLRGGGQPQHF,TGTGCCAGCAGCTTGCGAGGCGGAGGTCAGCCCCAGCATTTT
.,TRBJ1-5,TRBV20-1,many,CSASGRMSNQPQHF,TGCAGTGCTAGTGGGCGGATGAGCAATCAGCCCCAGCATTTT
TRBD1,TRBJ2-2,TRBV14,many,CASSHGYRGTGELFF,TGTGCCAGCAGCCATGGGTACAGGGGCACCGGGGAGCTGTTTTTT
.,TRBJ1-2,TRBV7-6,many,CASSLEPFYGYTF,TGTGCCAGCAGCTTGGAACCGTTCTATGGCTACACCTTC
.,TRBJ1-2,TRBV12-3/TRBV12-4,.,CASSRALNYGYTF,TGTGCCAGCAGCCGGGCCCTCAACTATGGCTACACCTTC
TRBD1,TRBJ2-7,TRBV7-9,many,CASSLSRGLSYEQYF,TGTGCCAGCAGCTTATCAAGGGGGCTCTCCTACGAGCAGTACTTC
.,TRBJ2-7,TRBV27,.,CASSFRRGSDEQYF,TGTGCCAGCAGTTTTAGAAGGGGTTCGGACGAGCAGTACTTC
.,TRBJ2-7,TRBV20-1,few,CSVLDPGGTYEQYF,TGCAGTGTTCTCGACCCCGGTGGGACCTACGAGCAGTACTTC